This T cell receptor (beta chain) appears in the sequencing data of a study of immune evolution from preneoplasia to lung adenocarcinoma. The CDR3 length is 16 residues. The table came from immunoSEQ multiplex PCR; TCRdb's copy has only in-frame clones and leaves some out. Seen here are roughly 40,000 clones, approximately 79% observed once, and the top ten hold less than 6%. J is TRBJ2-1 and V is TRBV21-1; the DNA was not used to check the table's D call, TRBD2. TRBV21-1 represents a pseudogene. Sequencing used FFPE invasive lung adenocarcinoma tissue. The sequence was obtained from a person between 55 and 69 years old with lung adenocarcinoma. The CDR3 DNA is TGTGCCAGCAGCAAGGAAGGGGGGGCGATATACAATGAGCAGTTCTTC. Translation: CASSKEGGAIYNEQFF.